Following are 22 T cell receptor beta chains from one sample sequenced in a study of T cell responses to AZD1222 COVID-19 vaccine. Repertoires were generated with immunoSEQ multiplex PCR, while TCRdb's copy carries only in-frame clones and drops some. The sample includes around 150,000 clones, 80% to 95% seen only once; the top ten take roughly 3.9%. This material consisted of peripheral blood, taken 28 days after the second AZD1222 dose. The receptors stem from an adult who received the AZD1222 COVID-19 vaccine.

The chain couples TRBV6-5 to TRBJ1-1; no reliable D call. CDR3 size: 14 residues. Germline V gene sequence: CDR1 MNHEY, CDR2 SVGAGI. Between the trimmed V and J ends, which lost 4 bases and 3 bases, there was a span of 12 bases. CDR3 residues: CASSSWREDTEAFF. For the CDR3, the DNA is TGTGCCAGCAGTTCCTGGAGGGAGGACACTGAAGCTTTCTTT.

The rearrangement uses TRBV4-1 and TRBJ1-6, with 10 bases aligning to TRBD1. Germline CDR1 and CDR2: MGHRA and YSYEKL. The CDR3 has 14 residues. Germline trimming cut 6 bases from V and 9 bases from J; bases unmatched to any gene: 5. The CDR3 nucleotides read TGCGCCAGCAGACCGGGACAGGGGATTTCACCCCTCCACTTT. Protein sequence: CASRPGQGISPLHF.

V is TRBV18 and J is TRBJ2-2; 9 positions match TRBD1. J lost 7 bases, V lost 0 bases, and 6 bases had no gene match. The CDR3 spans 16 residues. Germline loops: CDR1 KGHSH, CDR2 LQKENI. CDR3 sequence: CASSPPGQGPFGELFF. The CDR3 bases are TGTGCCAGCTCACCACCGGGACAGGGACCCTTCGGGGAGCTGTTTTTT.

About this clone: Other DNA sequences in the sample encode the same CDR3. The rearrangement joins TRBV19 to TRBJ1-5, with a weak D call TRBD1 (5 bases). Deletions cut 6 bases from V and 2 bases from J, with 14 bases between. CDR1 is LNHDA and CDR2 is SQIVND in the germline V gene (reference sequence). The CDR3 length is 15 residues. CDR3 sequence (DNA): TGTGCCAGTAGGGGAGGACAAGGGGGCAATCAGCCCCAGCATTTT. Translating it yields CASRGGQGGNQPQHF. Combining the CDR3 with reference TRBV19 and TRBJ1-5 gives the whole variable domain DGGITQSPKYLFRKEGQNVTLSCEQNLNHDAMYWYRQDPGQGLRLIYYSQIVNDFQKGDIAEGYSVSREKKESFPLTVTSAQKNPTAFYLCASRGGQGGNQPQHFGDGTRLSIL.

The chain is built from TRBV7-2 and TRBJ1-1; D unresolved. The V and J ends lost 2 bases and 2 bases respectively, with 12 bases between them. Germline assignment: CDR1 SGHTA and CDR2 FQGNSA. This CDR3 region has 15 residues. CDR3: CASSLRVNRNTEAFF. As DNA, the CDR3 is TGTGCCAGCAGCTTACGCGTGAACCGAAACACTGAAGCTTTCTTT.

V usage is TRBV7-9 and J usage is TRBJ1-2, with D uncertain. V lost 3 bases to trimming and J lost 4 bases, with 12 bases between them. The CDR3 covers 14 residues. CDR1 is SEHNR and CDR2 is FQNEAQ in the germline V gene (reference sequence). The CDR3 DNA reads TGTGCCAGCAGCTTCCTTCAGGACTCCTATGGCTACACCTTC. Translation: CASSFLQDSYGYTF.

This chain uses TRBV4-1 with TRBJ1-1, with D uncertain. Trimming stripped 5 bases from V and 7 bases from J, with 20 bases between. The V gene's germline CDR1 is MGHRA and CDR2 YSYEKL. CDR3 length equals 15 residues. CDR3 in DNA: TGCGCCAGCAGCGTGAGGGCGTCGGTTCATTTTGAAGCTTTCTTT. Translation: CASSVRASVHFEAFF.

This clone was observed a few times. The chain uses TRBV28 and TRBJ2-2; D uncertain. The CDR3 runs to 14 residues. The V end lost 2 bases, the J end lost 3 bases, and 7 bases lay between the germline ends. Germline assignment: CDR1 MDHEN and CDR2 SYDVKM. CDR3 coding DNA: TGTGCCAGCAGTTTAGGGCCATACACCGGGGAGCTGTTTTTT. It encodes CASSLGPYTGELFF.

In DNA, the CDR3 is TGCGCCAGCAGCTTGGCCGCTAGCGGGAACTCCTACGAGCAGTACTTC. Translated: CASSLAASGNSYEQYF. The chain links TRBV5-1 to TRBJ2-7, with 9 bases matching TRBD2. The V and J ends lost 0 bases and 0 bases, in that order; junction bases with no gene match: 4. CDR1 is SGHRS, CDR2 YFSETQ, per germline. The CDR3 extends over 16 amino acids. Full variable domain (remainder filled in from reference TRBV5-1 and TRBJ2-7): KAGVTQTPRYLIKTRGQQVTLSCSPISGHRSVSWYQQTPGQGLQFLFEYFSETQRNKGNFPGRFSGRQFSNSRSEMNVSTLELGDSALYLCASSLAASGNSYEQYFGPGTRLTVT.

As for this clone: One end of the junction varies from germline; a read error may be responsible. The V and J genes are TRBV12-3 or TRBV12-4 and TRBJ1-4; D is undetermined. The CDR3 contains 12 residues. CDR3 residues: CASSVNNGKLFF. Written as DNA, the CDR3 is TGTGCCAGCAGTGTAAACAATGGAAAACTGTTTTTT.

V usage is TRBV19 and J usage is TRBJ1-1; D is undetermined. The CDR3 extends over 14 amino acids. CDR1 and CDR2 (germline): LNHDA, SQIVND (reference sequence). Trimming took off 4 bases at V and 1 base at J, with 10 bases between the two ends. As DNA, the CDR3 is TGTGCCAGTAGTAAATACAGCGGGAACACTGAAGCTTTCTTT. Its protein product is CASSKYSGNTEAFF.

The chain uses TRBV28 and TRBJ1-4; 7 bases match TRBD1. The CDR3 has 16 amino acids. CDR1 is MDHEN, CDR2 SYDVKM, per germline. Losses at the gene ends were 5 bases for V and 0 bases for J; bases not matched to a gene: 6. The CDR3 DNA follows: TGTGCCAGCAGTCTCACAGGGGCTGCAACTAATGAAAAACTGTTTTTT. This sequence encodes CASSLTGAATNEKLFF.

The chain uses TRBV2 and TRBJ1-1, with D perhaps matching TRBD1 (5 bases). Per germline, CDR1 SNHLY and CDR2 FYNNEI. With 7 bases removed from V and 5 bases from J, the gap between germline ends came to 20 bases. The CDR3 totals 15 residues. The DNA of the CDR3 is TGTGCCAGCACTCAGGCTGCGGGGGGTGAGACTGAAGCTTTCTTT. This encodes CASTQAAGGETEAFF.

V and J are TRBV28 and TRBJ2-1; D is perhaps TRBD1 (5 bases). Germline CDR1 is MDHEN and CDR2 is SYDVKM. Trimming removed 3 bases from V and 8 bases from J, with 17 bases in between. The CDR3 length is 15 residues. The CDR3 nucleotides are TGTGCCAGCAGTTTTGCCAGGGCGTCTCGGGATGAGCAGTTCTTC. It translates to CASSFARASRDEQFF.

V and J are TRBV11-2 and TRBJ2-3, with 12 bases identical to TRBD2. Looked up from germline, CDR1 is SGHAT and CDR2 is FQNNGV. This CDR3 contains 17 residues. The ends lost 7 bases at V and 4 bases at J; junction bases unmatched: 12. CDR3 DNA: TGTGCCAGCACCCCCGGGACTAGCGGGTCTCGGGCAGATACGCAGTATTTT. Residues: CASTPGTSGSRADTQYF.

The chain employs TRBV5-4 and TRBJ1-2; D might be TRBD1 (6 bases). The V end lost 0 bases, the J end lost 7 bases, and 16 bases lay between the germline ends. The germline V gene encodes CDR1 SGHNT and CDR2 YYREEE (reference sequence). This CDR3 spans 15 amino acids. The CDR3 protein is CASSLAPAGAVGYTF. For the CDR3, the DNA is TGTGCCAGCAGCTTGGCCCCGGCAGGGGCCGTTGGCTACACCTTC.

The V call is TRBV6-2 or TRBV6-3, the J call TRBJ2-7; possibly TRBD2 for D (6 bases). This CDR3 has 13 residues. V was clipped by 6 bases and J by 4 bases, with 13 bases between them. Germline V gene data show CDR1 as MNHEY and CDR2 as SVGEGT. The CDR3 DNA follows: TGTGCCAGCAGCACCCGGGGGAGGTACGAGCAGTACTTC. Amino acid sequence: CASSTRGRYEQYF.

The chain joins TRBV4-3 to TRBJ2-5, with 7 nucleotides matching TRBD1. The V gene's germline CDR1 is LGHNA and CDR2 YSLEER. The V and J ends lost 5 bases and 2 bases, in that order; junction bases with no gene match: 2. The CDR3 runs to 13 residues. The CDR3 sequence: CASSKGQQETQYF. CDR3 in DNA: TGCGCCAGCAGCAAGGGACAGCAAGAGACCCAGTACTTC.

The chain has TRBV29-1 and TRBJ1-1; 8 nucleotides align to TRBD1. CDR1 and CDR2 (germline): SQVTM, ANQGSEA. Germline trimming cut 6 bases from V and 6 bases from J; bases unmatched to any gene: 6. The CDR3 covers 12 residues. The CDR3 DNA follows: TGCAGCGTGCGACAGGGGACTTCTGAAGCTTTCTTT. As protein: CSVRQGTSEAFF. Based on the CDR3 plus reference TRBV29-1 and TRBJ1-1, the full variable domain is SAVISQKPSRDICQRGTSLTIQCQVDSQVTMMFWYRQQPGQSLTLIATANQGSEATYESGFVIDKFPISRPNLTFSTLTVSNMSPEDSSIYLCSVRQGTSEAFFGQGTRLTVV.

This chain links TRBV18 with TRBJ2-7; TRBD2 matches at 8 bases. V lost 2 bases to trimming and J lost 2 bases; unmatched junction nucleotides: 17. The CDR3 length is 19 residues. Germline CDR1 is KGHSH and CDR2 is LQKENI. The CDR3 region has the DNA TGTGCCAGCTCACCAACTCCTGCGGGAGCGGGACTAGGAACCTACGAGCAGTACTTC. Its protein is CASSPTPAGAGLGTYEQYF.

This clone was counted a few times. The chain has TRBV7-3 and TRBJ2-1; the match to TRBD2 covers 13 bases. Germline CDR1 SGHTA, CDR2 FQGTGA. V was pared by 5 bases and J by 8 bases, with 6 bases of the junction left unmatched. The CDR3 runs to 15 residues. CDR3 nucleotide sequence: TGTGCCAGCAGCCCCAGACTAGCGGGGGGCGATGAGCAGTTCTTC. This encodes CASSPRLAGGDEQFF.

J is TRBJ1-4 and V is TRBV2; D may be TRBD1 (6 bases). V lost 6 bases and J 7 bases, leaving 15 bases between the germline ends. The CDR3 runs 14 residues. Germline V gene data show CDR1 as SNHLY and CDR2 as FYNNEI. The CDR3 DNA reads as TGTGCCAGCAGGACGTTACAGGGAAGTGAAAAACTGTTTTTT. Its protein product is CASRTLQGSEKLFF.